This TCR beta chain came from a study of T cell responses to AZD1222 COVID-19 vaccine. Samples with a second dose at about 4 or about 12 weeks were pooled together. Trimming at V came to 4 bases and at J to 0 bases, leaving 3 bases not matched to a gene. The CDR3 has 15 residues. Per the germline V gene, CDR1 is MDHEN and CDR2 is SYDVKM. Remarks on this clone: Its antigen remains unidentified.

The protocol was immunoSEQ multiplex PCR, while the TCRdb copy is restricted to in-frame clones and leaves out a portion. The table lists 90,000 to 110,000 clones, roughly 86% of them singletons. Regarding the study as a whole: Close to half of spike-specific TCRs reportedly recognize unmutated variant regions. The donor cohort was predominantly white British with a female majority, and clonal diversity may have been underestimated. Without day 14 samples, only post-peak T cell repertoires were studied.

V gene TRBV28 combines with J gene TRBJ2-3; TRBD1 aligns across 8 bases. The source of this sequence is an adult who received the AZD1222 COVID-19 vaccine. The sample consisted of peripheral blood, taken 28 days after the second AZD1222 dose. The CDR3 sequence: CASSSDRGSTDTQYF. Here the CDR3 DNA reads TGTGCCAGCAGTTCAGACAGGGGAAGCACAGATACGCAGTATTTT.